The source of this TCR beta chain is a study of human T cells and chemical hapten exposure. As to time point: healthy volunteer bleed at 6 weeks. Unfractionated whole blood yielded the extracted total RNA. A single record per CDR3 protein comes from TCRdb applying MiXCR to the RACE reads. The sample lists about 65,000 distinct CDR3 sequences, roughly 6.1% seen once, with around 3.4% in the top ten. This clonotype occurred a few times. CDR1 and CDR2 from the germline V gene are SQVTM and ANQGSEA. The V end lost 6 bases, the J end lost 0 bases, and 8 bases lay between the germline ends. This CDR3 region has 12 residues.

Sequencing input: whole blood. This chain joins TRBV29-1 and TRBJ1-2; a possible D gene is TRBD1 (5 bases). The sequence came from a female donor in good health. Some clones in this sample may be carry-over from other donors' samples. The CDR3 loop reads CSVPGANYGYTF. The DNA of the CDR3 is TGCAGCGTCCCGGGGGCTAACTATGGCTACACCTTC.